These 12 T cell receptor beta chains share one sample of origin, sequenced in a study of identical twins' blood T cells. In TCRdb, the 5' RACE reads were re-called with MiXCR into one record per CDR3 protein. The sample comprises a few hundred thousand distinct CDR3 sequences, over 25% of which are singletons, and approximately 6.6% rests with the top ten. The sequencing input was PBMCs. These receptors came from a woman between 18 and 50 years old in good health.

The chain employs TRBV6-5 and TRBJ1-3, with D possibly matching TRBD1 (5 bases). The CDR3 is made up of 15 amino acids. Trimming pared 4 bases from V and 0 bases from J, leaving 10 bases between. Germline lookup yields CDR1 MNHEY and CDR2 SVGAGI. The CDR3 DNA reads TGTGCCAGCAGTTGGGGCCGGAGCTCTGGAAACACCATATATTTT. It specifies CASSWGRSSGNTIYF.

This clonotype showed up just a few times. This chain uses TRBV11-1 with TRBJ1-1; tentative D call: TRBD1 (5 bases). Trimming took off 5 bases at V and 8 bases at J, with 12 bases between the two ends. The CDR3 is 12 residues long. Germline V gives CDR1 SGHAT, CDR2 FQDESV (reference sequence). In DNA, the CDR3 is TGTGCCAGCAGCGTCGGGGCAGAAGAAGCTTTCTTT. Protein sequence: CASSVGAEEAFF.

This clonotype was seen repeatedly, ten times or more. The rearrangement uses TRBV20-1 and TRBJ1-2; 8 bases are shared with TRBD1. The CDR3 is 12 amino acids. V was pared by 6 bases and J by 6 bases, with 6 bases of the junction left unmatched. Germline CDR1 reads DFQATT; CDR2 reads SNEGSKA (reference sequence). The CDR3 DNA is TGCAGTGCCACCCGACAGGGGAATGGCTACACCTTC. Amino acid sequence: CSATRQGNGYTF.

This chain connects TRBV9 to TRBJ1-2; perhaps TRBD1 as D (5 bases). This CDR3 is built from 12 residues. The germline V and J ends were trimmed by 4 bases and 8 bases, with 12 bases remaining between them. Germline V gene lookup returns CDR1 SGDLS and CDR2 YYNGEE. In DNA form, the CDR3 reads TGTGCCAGCAGCCCGAGTTGGGGCGGCTACACCTTC. It codes for CASSPSWGGYTF. The complete variable domain, with remaining parts taken from reference TRBV9 and TRBJ1-2, reads DSGVTQTPKHLITATGQRVTLRCSPRSGDLSVYWYQQSLDQGLQFLIQYYNGEERAKGNILERFSAQQFPDLHSELNLSSLELGDSALYFCASSPSWGGYTFGSGTRLTVV.

This clonotype was observed a few times. The V gene is TRBV6-6, the J gene TRBJ1-1; possibly TRBD1 for D (5 bases). The V and J ends lost 5 bases and 5 bases respectively, with 12 bases between them. CDR1 MNHNY and CDR2 SVGAGI come from the germline V gene (reference sequence). The CDR3 contains 13 residues. The CDR3 DNA sequence: TGTGCCAGCAGTCGCGACCCAGGGACTGAAGCTTTCTTT. Amino acids: CASSRDPGTEAFF.

Regarding this clonotype: A much larger clone is a single base away; this may be a read error. The chain combines TRBV5-1 with TRBJ1-2, with 9 bases matching TRBD1. This CDR3 comprises 15 residues. The germline V gene encodes CDR1 SGHRS and CDR2 YFSETQ. The junction had 4 bases not matched to a gene; V was cut back by 1 base and J by 3 bases. The CDR3 reads CASSLRTGEYYGYTF. The CDR3 DNA follows: TGCGCCAGCAGCTTGAGGACAGGGGAATACTATGGCTACACCTTC.

In this sample, this clonotype turned up a few times. The rearrangement joins TRBV29-1 to TRBJ2-2; tentatively, D is TRBD2 (6 bases). V lost 2 bases and J 0 bases, leaving 10 bases between the germline ends. The CDR3 runs to 15 residues. Germline loops: CDR1 SQVTM, CDR2 ANQGSEA. CDR3 nucleotides: TGCAGCGTTGAACGCGGGACTTCGAACACCGGGGAGCTGTTTTTT. This sequence encodes CSVERGTSNTGELFF.

The chain carries TRBV27 and TRBJ1-1; 12 bases line up with TRBD1. Germline loops: CDR1 MNHEY, CDR2 SMNVEV (reference sequence). This CDR3 region has 15 residues. The V and J ends lost 5 bases and 3 bases, in that order; junction bases with no gene match: 4. The CDR3 DNA follows: TGTGCCAGCAGTGAGTGGGACAGGGGGCACACTGAAGCTTTCTTT. This encodes CASSEWDRGHTEAFF.

This clonotype appeared a few times. The J gene is TRBJ1-5, the V gene TRBV6-2 or TRBV6-3; 7 positions agree with TRBD1. The CDR3 covers 14 residues. V lost 5 bases, J lost 7 bases, and 8 bases stayed unmatched. Per germline, CDR1 MNHEY and CDR2 SVGEGT. The CDR3 region has the DNA TGTGCCAGCAGTGATAGACAGGGCGGGCAGCCCCAGCATTTT. Translated: CASSDRQGGQPQHF.

The rearrangement joins TRBV27 to TRBJ2-2; 8 nucleotides agree with TRBD1. The V gene's germline CDR1 is MNHEY and CDR2 SMNVEV (reference sequence). The CDR3 runs to 14 residues. J lost 7 bases, V lost 4 bases, and 5 bases had no gene match. The CDR3 sequence is CASSSTGAGGELFF. The CDR3, as DNA: TGTGCCAGCAGTTCGACAGGGGCGGGCGGGGAGCTGTTTTTT.

Here the CDR3 reads CASSPSGGQFF. The CDR3 nucleotides are TGTGCCAGCAGCCCTAGCGGAGGGCAGTTCTTC. V and J are TRBV11-2 and TRBJ2-1, with 7 bases matching TRBD2. Looked up from germline, CDR1 is SGHAT and CDR2 is FQNNGV. The CDR3 is 11 residues long. V shed 5 bases and J 12 bases; nucleotides not matched to a gene: 4.

The CDR3 sequence is CASSQEHDYGYTF. The DNA of the CDR3 is TGTGCCAGCAGCCAAGAACATGACTATGGCTACACCTTC. V is TRBV14 and J is TRBJ1-2, with D unresolved. This CDR3 contains 13 residues. Trimming removed 0 bases from V and 3 bases from J, with 5 bases in between. CDR1 and CDR2 from the germline V gene are SGHDN and FVKESK.